Presented here are 9 T cell receptor beta chains from one specimen sequenced in a study of cytomegalovirus exposure and HLA in healthy donors. The PCR used 60 Vbeta and 13 Jbeta primers. Sequencing used immunoSEQ multiplex PCR; TCRdb keeps in-frame clones, though not all of them. The sample holds some 170,000 clones, roughly 85% seen once. The sample comprised PBMCs. Receptor source: a man aged 40-50 years in good health and CMV-seropositive.

This clone showed up just a few times. This sample also contains other DNA sequences that code for the same CDR3. The rearrangement links TRBV7-3 to TRBJ1-2, with 10 bases fitting TRBD1. Germline V gives CDR1 SGHTA, CDR2 FQGTGA. The CDR3 length is 14 residues. V shed 5 bases, J shed 3 bases, and the junction held 3 bases outside the gene matches. CDR3: CASSPTGGDYGYTF. The CDR3 nucleotides read TGTGCCAGCAGCCCGACAGGGGGCGACTATGGCTACACCTTC.

With regard to this clone: At the DNA level, this CDR3 is encoded by other sequences in the same sample as well. This sequence joins TRBV7-2 and TRBJ2-6; a possible D gene is TRBD1 (5 bases). The CDR3 spans 17 residues. V lost 2 bases and J lost 0, with 11 bases in between. The germline CDR1 and CDR2 sequences are SGHTA and FQGNSA. CDR3 DNA: TGTGCCAGCAGCTTACAGGGCAGGACCTCTGGGGCCAACGTCCTGACTTTC. Translated, it gives CASSLQGRTSGANVLTF. Filled out from reference TRBV7-2 and TRBJ2-6, the complete variable domain reads GAGVSQSPSNKVTEKGKDVELRCDPISGHTALYWYRQSLGQGLEFLIYFQGNSAPDKSGLPSDRFSAERTGGSVSTLTIQRTQQEDSAVYLCASSLQGRTSGANVLTFGAGSRLTVL.

The rearrangement uses TRBV30 and TRBJ1-5, with a tentative D call TRBD1 (5 bases). The CDR3 is made up of 14 amino acids. The V and J ends lost 2 bases and 2 bases respectively, with 10 bases between them. The germline V gene has CDR1 GTSNPN and CDR2 SVGIG (reference sequence). This CDR3 reads CAWSRGGGNQPQHF. CDR3 DNA sequence: TGTGCCTGGAGTCGGGGGGGTGGCAATCAGCCCCAGCATTTT.

The chain joins TRBV19 to TRBJ1-5; the D is unclear. The V end lost 0 bases, the J end lost 2 bases, and 8 bases lay between the germline ends. CDR3 length: 15 residues. In germline, CDR1 is LNHDA, CDR2 SQIVND (reference sequence). CDR3 in amino acids: CASSIEGGRNQPQHF. The CDR3 nucleotides read TGTGCCAGTAGTATAGAAGGTGGGCGCAATCAGCCCCAGCATTTT.

The chain has TRBV7-8 and TRBJ2-4; 8 positions match TRBD1. J gave up 8 bases and V 4 bases, and 13 bases lay outside the gene matches. The germline V gene has CDR1 SGHVS and CDR2 FQNEAQ. The CDR3 length is 16 residues. The CDR3 bases are TGTGCCAGCAGCTGGAGGGCAGGGACAGGAGGCGACATTCAGTACTTC. This gives the protein CASSWRAGTGGDIQYF.

The genes are TRBV7-3 and TRBJ2-2, with D possibly matching TRBD2 (7 bases). V shed 4 bases and J shed 1 base, with 13 bases lying between them. The CDR3 loop spans 16 amino acids. Germline V gives CDR1 SGHTA, CDR2 FQGTGA. The CDR3 protein is CASSWGASGNTGELFF. The CDR3 nucleotides read TGTGCCAGCAGCTGGGGGGCTAGCGGGAACACCGGGGAGCTGTTTTTT. Full variable domain (remainder filled in from reference TRBV7-3 and TRBJ2-2): GAGVSQTPSNKVTEKGKYVELRCDPISGHTALYWYRQSLGQGPEFLIYFQGTGAADDSGLPNDRFFAVRPEGSVSTLKIQRTERGDSAVYLCASSWGASGNTGELFFGEGSRLTVL.

This clone occurred once. This chain joins TRBV9 and TRBJ2-3; 10 nucleotides align to TRBD2. Germline V gene data show CDR1 as SGDLS and CDR2 as YYNGEE. The junction had 7 bases not matched to a gene; V was cut back by 3 bases and J by 0 bases. CDR3 size: 17 residues. CDR3 loop: CASSAFIAGGSTDTQYF. In nucleotides, the CDR3 is TGTGCCAGCAGCGCGTTTATAGCGGGAGGTAGCACAGATACGCAGTATTTT.

V usage is TRBV7-3 and J usage is TRBJ2-6, with a weak D call TRBD2 (6 bases). The CDR3 consists of 17 residues. CDR1 and CDR2 from the germline V gene are SGHTA and FQGTGA. Between the trimmed V and J ends, which lost 5 bases and 3 bases, there was a span of 17 bases. CDR3 sequence (DNA): TGTGCCAGCAGCCTAGGGGCAGGGACTTTTGGGGCCAACGTCCTGACTTTC. It specifies CASSLGAGTFGANVLTF.

The chain couples TRBV27 to TRBJ2-1, with 9 bases identical to TRBD2. Per germline, CDR1 MNHEY and CDR2 SMNVEV (reference sequence). The length of the CDR3 is 15 residues. V gave up 5 bases and J gave up 0 bases; unmatched junction bases: 2. CDR3 sequence reads: CASSILAGSYNEQFF. CDR3 DNA sequence: TGTGCCAGCAGTATACTAGCGGGCTCCTACAATGAGCAGTTCTTC.